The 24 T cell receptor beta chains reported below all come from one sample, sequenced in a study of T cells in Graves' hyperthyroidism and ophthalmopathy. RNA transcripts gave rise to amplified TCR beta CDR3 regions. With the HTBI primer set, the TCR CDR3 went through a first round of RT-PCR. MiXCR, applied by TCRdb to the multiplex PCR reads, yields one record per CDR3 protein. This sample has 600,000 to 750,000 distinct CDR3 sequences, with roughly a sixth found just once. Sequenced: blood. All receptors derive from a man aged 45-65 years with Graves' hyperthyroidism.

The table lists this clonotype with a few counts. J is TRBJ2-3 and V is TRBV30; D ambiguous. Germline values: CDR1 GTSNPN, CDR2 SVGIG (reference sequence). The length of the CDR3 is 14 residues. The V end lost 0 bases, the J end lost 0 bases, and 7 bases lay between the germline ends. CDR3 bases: TGTGCCTGGAGTGTAGAAATTAGCACAGATACGCAGTATTTT. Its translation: CAWSVEISTDTQYF.

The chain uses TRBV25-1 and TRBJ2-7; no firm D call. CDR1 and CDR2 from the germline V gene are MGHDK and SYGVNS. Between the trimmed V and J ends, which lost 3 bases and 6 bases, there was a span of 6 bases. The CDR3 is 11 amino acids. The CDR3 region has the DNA TGTGCCAGCAGTGAGCAGCGCGAGCAGTACTTC. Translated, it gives CASSEQREQYF.

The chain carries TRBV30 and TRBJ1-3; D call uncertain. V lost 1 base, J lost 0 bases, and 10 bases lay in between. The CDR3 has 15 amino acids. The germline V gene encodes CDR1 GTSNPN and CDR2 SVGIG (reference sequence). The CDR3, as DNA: TGTGCCTGGAGTGCCGACCAGATCTCTGGAAACACCATATATTTT. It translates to CAWSADQISGNTIYF.

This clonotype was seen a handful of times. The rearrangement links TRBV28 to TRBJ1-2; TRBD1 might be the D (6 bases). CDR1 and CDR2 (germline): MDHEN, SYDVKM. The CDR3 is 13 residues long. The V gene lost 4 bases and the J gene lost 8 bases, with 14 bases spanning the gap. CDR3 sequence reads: CASSSRWRGGYTF. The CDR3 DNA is TGTGCCAGCAGTTCAAGATGGAGGGGGGGCTACACCTTC.

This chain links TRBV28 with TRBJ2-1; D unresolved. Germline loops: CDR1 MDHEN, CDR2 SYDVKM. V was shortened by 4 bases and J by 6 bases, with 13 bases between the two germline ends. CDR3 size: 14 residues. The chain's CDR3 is CASSSRLKRNEQFF. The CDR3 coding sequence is TGTGCCAGCAGTTCGCGGCTAAAGCGCAATGAGCAGTTCTTC.

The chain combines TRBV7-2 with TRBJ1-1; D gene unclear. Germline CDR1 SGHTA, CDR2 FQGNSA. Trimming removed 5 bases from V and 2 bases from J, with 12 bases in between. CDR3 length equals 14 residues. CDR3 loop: CASSTHARNTEAFF. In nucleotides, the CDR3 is TGTGCCAGCAGCACCCATGCCAGAAACACTGAAGCTTTCTTT.

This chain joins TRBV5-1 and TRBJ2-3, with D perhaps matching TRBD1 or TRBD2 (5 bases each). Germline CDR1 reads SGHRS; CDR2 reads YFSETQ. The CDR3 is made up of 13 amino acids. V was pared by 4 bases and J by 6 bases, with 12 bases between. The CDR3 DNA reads TGCGCCAGCAGCACCGGGACCCACGATACGCAGTATTTT. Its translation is CASSTGTHDTQYF.

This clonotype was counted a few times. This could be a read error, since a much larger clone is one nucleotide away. The CDR3 protein is CASNEAGGNYGYAF. CDR3 nucleotides: TGTGCCAGCAATGAGGCGGGGGGAAACTATGGCTACGCCTTC. The chain is built from TRBV6-1 and TRBJ1-2; weak D call: TRBD1 (5 bases). This CDR3 has 14 amino acids. Germline CDR1 reads MNHNS; CDR2 reads SASEGT.

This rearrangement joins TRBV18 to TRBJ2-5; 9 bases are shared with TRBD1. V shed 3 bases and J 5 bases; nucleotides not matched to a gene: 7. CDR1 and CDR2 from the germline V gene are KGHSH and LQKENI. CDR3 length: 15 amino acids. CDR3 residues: CASSPPWDRAETQYF. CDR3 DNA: TGTGCCAGCTCACCGCCGTGGGACAGGGCTGAGACCCAGTACTTC. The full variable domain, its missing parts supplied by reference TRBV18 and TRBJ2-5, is NAGVMQNPRHLVRRRGQEARLRCSPMKGHSHVYWYRQLPEEGLKFMVYLQKENIIDESGMPKERFSAEFPKEGPSILRIQQVVRGDSAAYFCASSPPWDRAETQYFGPGTRLLVL.

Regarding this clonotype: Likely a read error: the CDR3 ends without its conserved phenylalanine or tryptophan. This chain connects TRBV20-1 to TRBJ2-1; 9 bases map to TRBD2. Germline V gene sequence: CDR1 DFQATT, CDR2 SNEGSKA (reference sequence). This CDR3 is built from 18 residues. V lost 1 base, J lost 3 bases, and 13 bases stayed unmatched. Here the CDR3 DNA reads TGCAGTGCTAGAGCATTGTTACAGGCTAGCGGGATCTACAATGAGCAGTTCTGC. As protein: CSARALLQASGIYNEQFC.

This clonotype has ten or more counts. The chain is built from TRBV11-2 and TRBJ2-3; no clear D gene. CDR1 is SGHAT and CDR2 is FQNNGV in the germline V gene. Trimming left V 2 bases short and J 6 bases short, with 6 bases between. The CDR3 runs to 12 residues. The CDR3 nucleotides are TGTGCCAGCAGCTTACTTCGGGATACGCAGTATTTT. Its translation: CASSLLRDTQYF.

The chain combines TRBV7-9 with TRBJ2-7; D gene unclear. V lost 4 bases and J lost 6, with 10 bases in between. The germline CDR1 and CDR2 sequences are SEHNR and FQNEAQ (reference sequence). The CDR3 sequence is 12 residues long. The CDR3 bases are TGTGCCAGCAGCTCTGGCCTCCCCGAGCAGTACTTC. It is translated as CASSSGLPEQYF. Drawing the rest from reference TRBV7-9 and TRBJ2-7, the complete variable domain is DTGVSQNPRHKITKRGQNVTFRCDPISEHNRLYWYRQTLGQGPEFLTYFQNEAQLEKSRLLSDRFSAERPKGSFSTLEIQRTEQGDSAMYLCASSSGLPEQYFGPGTRLTVT.

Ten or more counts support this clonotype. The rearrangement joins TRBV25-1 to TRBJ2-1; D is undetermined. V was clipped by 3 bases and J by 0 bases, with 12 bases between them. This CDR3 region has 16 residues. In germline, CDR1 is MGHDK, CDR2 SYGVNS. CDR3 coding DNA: TGTGCCAGCAGTGACACTGGCGTGAGCTCCTACAATGAGCAGTTCTTC. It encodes CASSDTGVSSYNEQFF.

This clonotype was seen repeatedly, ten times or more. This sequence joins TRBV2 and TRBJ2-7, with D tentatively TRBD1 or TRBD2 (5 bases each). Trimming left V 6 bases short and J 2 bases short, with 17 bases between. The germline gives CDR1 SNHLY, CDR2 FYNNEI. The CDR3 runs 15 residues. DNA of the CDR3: TGTGCCAGCAGACAACAGGACTTCCCCGCCTACGAGCAGTACTTC. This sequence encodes CASRQQDFPAYEQYF. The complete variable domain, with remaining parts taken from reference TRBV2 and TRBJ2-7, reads EPEVTQTPSHQVTQMGQEVILRCVPISNHLYFYWYRQILGQKVEFLVSFYNNEISEKSEIFDDQFSVERPDGSNFTLKIRSTKLEDSAMYFCASRQQDFPAYEQYFGPGTRLTVT.

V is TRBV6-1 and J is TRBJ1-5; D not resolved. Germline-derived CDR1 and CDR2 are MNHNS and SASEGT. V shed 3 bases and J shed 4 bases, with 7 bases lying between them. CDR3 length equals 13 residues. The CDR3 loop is CASSDSVNQPQHF. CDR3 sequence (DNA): TGTGCCAGCAGTGACAGTGTGAATCAGCCCCAGCATTTT.

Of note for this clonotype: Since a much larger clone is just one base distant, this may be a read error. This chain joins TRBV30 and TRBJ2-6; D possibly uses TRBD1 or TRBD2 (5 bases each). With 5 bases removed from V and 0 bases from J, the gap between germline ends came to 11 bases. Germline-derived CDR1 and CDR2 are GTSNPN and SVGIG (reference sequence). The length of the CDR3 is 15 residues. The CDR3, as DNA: TGTGCCTGGGAGAGAGGGGTCTCTGGGGCCAACGTCCTGACTTTC. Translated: CAWERGVSGANVLTF.

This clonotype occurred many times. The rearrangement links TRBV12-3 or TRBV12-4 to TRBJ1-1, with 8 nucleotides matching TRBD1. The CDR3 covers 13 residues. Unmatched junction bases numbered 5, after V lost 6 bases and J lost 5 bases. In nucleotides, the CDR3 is TGTGCCAGCAGCGGACAGGGAAGGACTGAAGCTTTCTTT. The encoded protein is CASSGQGRTEAFF.

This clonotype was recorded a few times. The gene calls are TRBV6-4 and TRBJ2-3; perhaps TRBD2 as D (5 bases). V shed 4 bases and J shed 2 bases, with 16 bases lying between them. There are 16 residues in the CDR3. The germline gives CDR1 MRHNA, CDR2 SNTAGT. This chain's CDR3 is CASSAEGNFHTDTQYF. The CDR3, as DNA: TGTGCCAGCAGTGCCGAGGGAAACTTCCACACAGATACGCAGTATTTT.

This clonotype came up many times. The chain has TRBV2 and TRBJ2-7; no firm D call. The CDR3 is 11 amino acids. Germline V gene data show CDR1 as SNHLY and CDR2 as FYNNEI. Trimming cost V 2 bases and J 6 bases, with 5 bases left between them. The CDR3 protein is CASSETFEQYF. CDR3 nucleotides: TGTGCCAGCAGTGAAACGTTCGAGCAGTACTTC.

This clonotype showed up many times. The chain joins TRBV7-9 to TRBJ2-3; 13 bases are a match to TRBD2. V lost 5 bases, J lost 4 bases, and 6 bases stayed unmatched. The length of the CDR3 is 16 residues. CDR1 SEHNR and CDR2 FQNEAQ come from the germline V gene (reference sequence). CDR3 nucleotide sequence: TGTGCCAGCAGCCCCAGGACTAGCGGGAGTCCAGATACGCAGTATTTT. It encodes CASSPRTSGSPDTQYF.

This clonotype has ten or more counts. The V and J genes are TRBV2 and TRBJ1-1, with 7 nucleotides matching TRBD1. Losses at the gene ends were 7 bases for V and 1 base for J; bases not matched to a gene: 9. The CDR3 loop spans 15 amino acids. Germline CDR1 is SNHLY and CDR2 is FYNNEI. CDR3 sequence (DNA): TGTGCCAGCACCCGGGACAGCCGAACGAACACTGAAGCTTTCTTT. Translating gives CASTRDSRTNTEAFF.

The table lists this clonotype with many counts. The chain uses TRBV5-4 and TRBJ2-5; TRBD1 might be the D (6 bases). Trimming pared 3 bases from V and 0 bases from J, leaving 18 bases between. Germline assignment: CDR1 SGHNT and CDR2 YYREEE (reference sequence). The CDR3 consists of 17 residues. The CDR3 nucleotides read TGTGCCAGCAGCTATTATCGTGGCGGACAGTACCAAGAGACCCAGTACTTC. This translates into CASSYYRGGQYQETQYF.

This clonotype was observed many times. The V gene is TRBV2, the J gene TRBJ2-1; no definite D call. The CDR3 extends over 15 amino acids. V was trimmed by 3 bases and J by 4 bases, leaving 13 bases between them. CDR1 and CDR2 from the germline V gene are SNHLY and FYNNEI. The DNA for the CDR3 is TGTGCCAGCAGTGATTTGTCGCTTATTTACAATGAGCAGTTCTTC. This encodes CASSDLSLIYNEQFF.

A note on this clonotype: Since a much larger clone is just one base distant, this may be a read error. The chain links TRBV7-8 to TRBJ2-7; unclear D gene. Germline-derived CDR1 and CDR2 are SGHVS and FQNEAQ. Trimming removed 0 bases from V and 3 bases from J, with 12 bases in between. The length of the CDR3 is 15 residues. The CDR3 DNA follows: TGTGCCAGCAGCTTAGCTGAATTGGGGAACTACGAGCAGTACTTC. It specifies CASSLAELGNYEQYF.